Described below is a single T cell receptor (beta chain) sequence and its context. The antigen is unknown. This specimen comes from a study of T cell repertoires in cytomegalovirus infection. Findings and caveats of the study: Dominating the ex vivo response were TCR beta clonotypes that were CMV-specific and HLA-C-restricted.

TCRdb re-analysed the reads in MiXCR, keeping a single row per CDR3 protein. Of hundreds of thousands of distinct CDR3 sequences listed, roughly 30% are singletons. Germline V gene sequence: CDR1 SQVTM, CDR2 ANQGSEA. The CDR3 loop spans 12 amino acids. The V segment lost 6 bases and the J segment 6 bases; nucleotides outside the gene matches: 7. This material consisted of cultured PBMCs, taken from culture after CMV antigen stimulation. The chain combines TRBV29-1 with TRBJ1-2; 7 bases match TRBD1. The clonotype comes from a human donor in good health (CMV status not recorded). Some clones in this sample may be carry-over from other donors' samples. CDR3 in DNA: TGCAGCGTAGGCCCAGGGGGTGATGGCTACACCTTC. It translates to CSVGPGGDGYTF.